This T cell receptor (beta chain) originates from a study of blood T cell repertoires in COVID-19 (dated by TCRdb to the early 2020s). Study-wide context: Samples covering the acute and convalescent phases of COVID-19 were provided by collaborators in the United States, Italy and Spain. The prospective study material was composed of cDNA or gDNA derived from T cells, B-cell-depleted T cells, or PBMCs. Subjects who had been exposed to COVID-19, were actively infected with it, or had recovered from it provided the deeply sampled blood TCRbeta repertoires that made up the dataset. A freely available public database, intended as a resource for researchers studying the immune response to SARS-CoV-2, is where the repertoires were released. Samples came from the ongoing ImmuneRACE study (first 160 participants) plus 1,254 subjects from 6 global collaborators. Sample metadata almost always included a de-identified subject ID, COVID-19 status, age in years and sex. HLA class I and class II types, where available, came from metadata supplied by the sample provider rather than from assay-based typing. Broad study findings and their caveats: The quantity of clinical and demographic metadata differed by source and by participant and was supplied without curation.

TCRbeta CDR3 regions were amplified from genomic DNA by means of the immunoSEQ Assay, a bias-controlled multiplex PCR. On the authors' methods: The number of nucleated cells in each sample was estimated from the amplification of reference gene primers within the assay. To quantify the absolute abundance of each unique TCRbeta CDR3 rearrangement, sequence reads were collapsed and filtered. Productive Simpson clonality was computed per sample as the square root of Simpson's diversity index over productive rearrangements. This is the immuneACCESS table as TCRdb keeps it, with only in-frame sequences that have V and J called. A part of the clones is gone; compared with another copy, unresolved V genes explain less than half, and the rest is unexplained. For V, J and clone size, that table is used; D and trimming come from the DNA. This sample gives some 150,000 clones in total; over 70% of them show up just once. Of the sample, around 38% is held by the ten largest clones.

Concerning this clone itself: Its antigen is currently not known. No clone much larger than this one lies a single base away; base qualities are absent.

The CDR3 covers 13 residues, taking in both the cysteine and the phenylalanine. Only CDR3 DNA remains: 39 bases, in frame from the first base. The germline V gene sets CDR1 to MNHEY and CDR2 to SVGAGI. For this chain, trimming is 7 bases at the V end and 3 bases at the J end, and the number of junction bases without a gene match is 5. Another Seattle source contributed samples from volunteer blood donors who had recovered from COVID-19. Each collaborating institution followed its own protocols to collect whole blood in K2EDTA tubes. For TCRbeta analysis, collaborator samples were shipped as frozen whole blood, as isolated PBMCs, or as DNA extracted from either sample type.

Material: peripheral blood. Rearrangement joined TRBV6-5 to TRBJ2-7, and TRBD1 matches 8 of the central bases. The sequence was obtained from a man aged 45 to 65 who had recovered from COVID-19. The DNA is TGTGCCAGCAACTTCAGGGGGCTCTACGAGCAGTACTTC. This sequence encodes CASNFRGLYEQYF.